The source of this T cell receptor beta chain is a study of blood T cells in healthy people across ages. Broader study findings: CMV status of donors was unknown, possibly confounding expanded clonotype changes.

This clonotype was found a few times. Its specificity is not known. The CDR3 extends over 17 amino acids. Germline V gives CDR1 KGHSH, CDR2 LQKENI. Trimming took off 1 base at V and 2 bases at J, with 17 bases between the two ends. Together with a sample-barcoded 5' primer, a J-beta primer mix was included in a second PCR lasting about 6 to 11 cycles. TCRdb called the 5' RACE reads again in MiXCR, with one record for every CDR3 protein. The sample holds fewer than 1,000,000 distinct CDR3 sequences, 40% to 50% seen once. This TCR was recovered from a man aged 55 to 70 in good health. The J gene is TRBJ2-5, the V gene TRBV18; maybe TRBD1 (5 bases). What was sequenced was blood. The CDR3 sequence is CASSPRQGVSRQETQYF. In nucleotides, the CDR3 is TGTGCCAGCTCACCACGCCAGGGCGTTTCTCGGCAAGAGACCCAGTACTTC.